This T cell receptor beta chain came from a study of blood T cell repertoires in COVID-19. Germline assignment: CDR1 SGHNT and CDR2 YYREEE (reference sequence). The CDR3 covers 13 residues. The V gene end was trimmed by 2 bases and the J gene end by 5 bases; junction bases not matched to a gene: 3. Repertoires were generated with immunoSEQ multiplex PCR, while TCRdb's copy carries only in-frame clones and drops some. The sample has 50,000 to 70,000 clones, approximately 80% seen once. V is TRBV5-4 and J is TRBJ2-5; 7 bases align to TRBD2. The source is a middle-aged man with active or convalescent COVID-19. Material for sequencing was peripheral blood. The CDR3 loop is CASSLRGGETQYF. The CDR3 nucleotides read TGTGCCAGCAGCTTAAGGGGAGGGGAGACCCAGTACTTC.